These T cell receptor beta chains were read from a single sample in a study of blood T cell repertoires in COVID-19. The method was immunoSEQ multiplex PCR; TCRdb's version includes in-frame clones alone and lacks a portion of them. The data show 150,000 or so clones, roughly 90% seen once. The sequenced sample was peripheral blood. The source of these receptors is a man in his 60s with acute or convalescent COVID-19. Each CDR3 is given with its conserved first and last residue. A D gene is named only where the DNA matches it firmly. Size values are once, few and many counts, or a class for expanded clones, and some rows have none.

V	J	D	size	CDR3	DNA
TRBV6-1	TRBJ1-1	TRBD1	-	CASSEAGTGTEAFF	TGTGCCAGCAGTGAAGCCGGGACAGGGACTGAAGCTTTCTTT
TRBV9	TRBJ2-3	-	-	CASSARGLDTQYF	TGTGCCAGCAGCGCACGGGGGTTAGATACGCAGTATTTT
TRBV7-4	TRBJ1-6	-	-	CASSLILQVPLNSPLHF	TGTGCCAGCAGCTTAATTTTGCAGGTTCCCCTTAATTCACCCCTCCACTTT
TRBV5-1	TRBJ2-7	TRBD2	-	CASSAGLVLYEQYF	TGCGCCAGCAGCGCCGGACTAGTTCTCTACGAGCAGTACTTC
TRBV7-9	TRBJ2-7	TRBD2	-	CASSVGLAPVYEQYF	TGTGCCAGCAGCGTGGGACTAGCGCCCGTCTACGAGCAGTACTTC
TRBV2	TRBJ2-5	TRBD1	-	CASRTGGIDGQTQYF	TGTGCCAGCAGGACAGGGGGAATCGATGGGCAGACCCAGTACTTC
TRBV9	TRBJ2-6	TRBD1	-	CASSRIGTGGLSGANVLTF	TGTGCCAGCAGCAGAATTGGGACAGGGGGCCTCTCTGGGGCCAACGTCCTGACTTTC
TRBV4-2	TRBJ1-1	TRBD1	-	CASSRSAFGQVNTEAFF	TGTGCCAGCAGCCGCTCTGCGTTCGGACAGGTGAACACTGAAGCTTTCTTT
TRBV9	TRBJ2-7	TRBD2	-	CASSQTSGSDEQYF	TGTGCCAGCAGCCAGACTAGCGGGAGCGACGAGCAGTACTTC
TRBV9	TRBJ1-1	-	-	CASSASGMGREAFF	TGTGCCAGCAGCGCGTCGGGGATGGGTAGGGAAGCTTTCTTT
TRBV30	TRBJ2-4	-	-	CAWSWSGSKNIQYF	TGTGCCTGGAGTTGGAGTGGATCCAAAAACATTCAGTACTTC
TRBV6-5	TRBJ2-2	-	-	CASRIGPGDTGELFF	TGTGCCAGCAGGATAGGCCCCGGGGATACCGGGGAGCTGTTTTTT
TRBV3-1/TRBV3-2	TRBJ2-3	TRBD1	-	CASSQKTGWADTQYF	TGTGCCAGCAGCCAGAAGACAGGGTGGGCAGATACGCAGTATTTT
TRBV9	TRBJ1-2	-	-	CASSAPAVPGRGYGYTF	TGTGCCAGCAGCGCGCCGGCGGTACCTGGCCGTGGCTATGGCTACACCTTC
TRBV6-5	TRBJ2-2	-	-	CASGGDGNTGELFF	TGTGCCAGCGGAGGGGACGGGAACACCGGGGAGCTGTTTTTT
TRBV19	TRBJ2-7	TRBD1	-	CASGNMGQGIYEQYF	TGTGCCAGCGGTAATATGGGACAGGGGATCTACGAGCAGTACTTC
TRBV2	TRBJ1-5	-	-	CASSEGQISNQPQHF	TGTGCCAGCAGTGAAGGGCAGATTAGCAATCAGCCCCAGCATTTT
TRBV27	TRBJ1-2	TRBD1	-	CASSDRGLGYTF	TGTGCCAGCAGTGACAGGGGGCTTGGCTACACCTTC
TRBV7-2	TRBJ2-1	-	once	CASSLRRGIYNEQFF	TGTGCCAGCAGCTTAAGACGGGGAATATACAATGAGCAGTTCTTC
TRBV29-1	TRBJ1-1	TRBD1	-	CSVRTGVNTEAFF	TGCAGCGTGAGGACAGGTGTGAACACTGAAGCTTTCTTT
TRBV30	TRBJ1-5	-	-	CAWRGGLNQPQHF	TGTGCCTGGCGCGGGGGACTTAATCAGCCCCAGCATTTT
TRBV5-4	TRBJ2-5	-	-	CASSLLAFGETQYF	TGTGCCAGCAGCTTGCTAGCGTTCGGGGAGACCCAGTACTTC
TRBV28	TRBJ2-2	-	-	CASGLVRNTGELFF	TGTGCCAGCGGGCTGGTGAGGAACACCGGGGAGCTGTTTTTT
TRBV5-3	TRBJ1-2	-	once	CARFSGYGYTF	TGTGCCAGATTTTCCGGGTATGGCTACACCTTC
TRBV5-1	TRBJ1-5	-	-	CASSLALDSNSNQPQHF	TGCGCCAGCAGCTTGGCCCTGGACAGCAATAGCAATCAGCCCCAGCATTTT
TRBV6-5	TRBJ1-1	-	-	CASSSRQVGNTEAFF	TGTGCCAGCAGTTCAAGACAGGTGGGGAACACTGAAGCTTTCTTT
TRBV6-6	TRBJ1-3	-	few	CASRSAGEGNTIYF	TGTGCCAGCAGGTCCGCAGGGGAGGGAAACACCATATATTTT
TRBV3-1/TRBV3-2	TRBJ1-2	-	-	CASSQDLTGQGYTF	TGTGCCAGCAGCCAAGATCTGACAGGTCAAGGCTACACCTTC
TRBV7-9	TRBJ2-2	-	once	CASSPHLGGTFTGELFF	TGTGCCAGCAGCCCCCATCTTGGGGGGACGTTCACCGGGGAGCTGTTTTTT
TRBV10-2	TRBJ1-4	-	-	CASSQTVEGEKLFF	TGCGCCAGCAGTCAGACAGTGGAAGGGGAAAAACTGTTTTTT
TRBV4-1	TRBJ1-3	TRBD1	-	CASSLDRVSGNTIYF	TGCGCCAGCAGCTTGGACAGGGTCTCTGGAAACACCATATATTTT
TRBV9	TRBJ2-3	TRBD2	-	CASSVVAGDDTQYF	TGTGCCAGCAGCGTAGTTGCGGGAGACGATACGCAGTATTTT
TRBV18	TRBJ1-2	-	-	CASSPPLTQGNYGYTF	TGTGCCAGCTCACCACCCCTCACCCAGGGGAACTATGGCTACACCTTC
TRBV25-1	TRBJ1-5	-	-	CASSERGTQPQHF	TGTGCCAGCAGTGAAAGGGGCACTCAGCCCCAGCATTTT
TRBV9	TRBJ1-2	-	few	CASSVEQRPNYGYTF	TGTGCCAGCAGCGTAGAACAGAGACCTAACTATGGCTACACCTTC
TRBV7-2	TRBJ1-5	TRBD1	-	CASASTGEIRSNQPQHF	TGTGCCAGCGCCTCAACAGGGGAAATTCGTAGCAATCAGCCCCAGCATTTT
TRBV21-1	TRBJ2-1	-	once	CASSKAAPGGQGQYNEQFF	TGTGCCAGCAGCAAAGCGGCCCCCGGGGGGCAGGGTCAGTACAATGAGCAGTTCTTC
TRBV30	TRBJ2-7	-	-	CAWSVRRYEQYF	TGTGCCTGGAGTGTACGTCGGTACGAGCAGTACTTC
TRBV30	TRBJ2-7	-	-	CAWSVKGLDPYEQYF	TGTGCCTGGAGTGTCAAAGGACTCGACCCCTACGAGCAGTACTTC
TRBV14	TRBJ2-3	TRBD2	-	CASSQVAGGIADTQYF	TGTGCCAGCAGCCAAGTCGCGGGAGGTATCGCAGATACGCAGTATTTT
TRBV11-2	TRBJ2-5	TRBD1	-	CASSSTGQITKETQYF	TGTGCCAGCAGTAGCACGGGACAGATAACCAAAGAGACCCAGTACTTC
TRBV5-1	TRBJ2-5	-	-	CASSLGGTEGETQYF	TGCGCCAGCTCCTTAGGGGGAACCGAAGGCGAGACCCAGTACTTC
TRBV4-1	TRBJ1-6	-	-	CASSQDGQFNSPLHF	TGCGCCAGCAGCCAAGATGGACAGTTTAATTCACCCCTCCACTTT
TRBV5-1	TRBJ2-3	TRBD2	-	CASSLVGGATDTQYF	TGCGCCAGCAGCTTGGTCGGGGGGGCTACAGATACGCAGTATTTT
TRBV7-8	TRBJ1-3	TRBD1	-	CASSLRDRVISGNTIYF	TGTGCCAGCAGCTTAAGGGACAGGGTAATCTCTGGAAACACCATATATTTT
TRBV5-4	TRBJ1-2	TRBD1	once	CASSQGQGVYGYTF	TGTGCCAGCAGCCAAGGACAGGGCGTCTATGGCTACACCTTC
TRBV10-3	TRBJ2-2	-	-	CATWRGNTGELFF	TGTGCCACTTGGCGGGGGAACACCGGGGAGCTGTTTTTT
TRBV6-6	TRBJ1-2	TRBD1	-	CASSYFDRGNYGYTF	TGTGCCAGCAGTTACTTTGACAGGGGTAACTATGGCTACACCTTC
TRBV18	TRBJ2-1	TRBD2	-	CASSPRPRGGWNEQFF	TGTGCCAGCTCACCACGGCCGCGCGGGGGGTGGAATGAGCAGTTCTTC
TRBV10-1	TRBJ1-4	-	few	CASSGPFRVDRRPLNEKLFF	TGCGCCAGCAGTGGGCCGTTCCGGGTGGACAGACGCCCCCTTAATGAAAAACTGTTTTTT
TRBV24-1	TRBJ1-4	-	-	CATSGGSGANEKLFF	TGTGCCACCAGTGGAGGGTCTGGGGCTAATGAAAAACTGTTTTTT
TRBV29-1	TRBJ2-2	-	-	CSGQNTGELFF	TGCAGCGGGCAGAACACCGGGGAGCTGTTTTTT
TRBV19	TRBJ2-3	-	few	CASSRTTHTDTQYF	TGTGCCAGTAGTCGCACTACTCACACAGATACGCAGTATTTT
TRBV7-9	TRBJ1-2	-	-	CASSFDSNYGYTF	TGTGCCAGCAGCTTTGACAGCAACTATGGCTACACCTTC
TRBV27	TRBJ1-4	-	-	CASSLDWANEKLFF	TGTGCCAGCAGTCTCGACTGGGCTAATGAAAAACTGTTTTTT
TRBV7-9	TRBJ2-3	-	-	CASSPPRQSTDTQYF	TGTGCCAGCAGCCCACCGCGGCAGAGCACAGATACGCAGTATTTT